The sequence of this T cell receptor (beta chain) was determined in a study of regulatory T cells in long-lasting Graves disease. On the study more broadly: Persistent Graves' disease required over 5 years of antithyroid drugs and positive TSH receptor antibodies.

This sample's time point: persistent/refractory GD, antithyroid drugs over 5 years with positive TRAb. The TCR library used RNA extracted from PBMCs. Tubes containing EDTA received roughly 9 milliliters of drawn peripheral blood. Findings and caveats of the study: Accuracy could have been hurt by small sample size. Whereas new patients shared 1,000 or so public clonotypes, persistent patients shared more, at 2,500 to 3,500.

This clonotype was found many times. Its antigen is unidentified. Between the trimmed V and J ends, which lost 1 base and 0 bases, there was a span of 9 bases. The CDR3 has 15 residues. Germline lookup yields CDR1 SGHAT and CDR2 FQDESV (reference sequence). Through Arm-PCR of CDR3 regions and iRepertoire HTBI primers, TCR beta libraries were built. TCRdb called the multiplex PCR reads again in MiXCR, with one record for every CDR3 protein. The sample lists about 470,000 distinct CDR3 sequences, less than 25% occurring once. The rearrangement links TRBV11-1 to TRBJ1-1; D uncertain. The receptor's source is a female donor with Graves disease. The material was peripheral blood mononuclear cells (PBMCs), obtained when the disease was refractory, from a patient treated with antithyroid drugs. This CDR3 reads CASSLGSTLNTEAFF. The CDR3 nucleotides read TGTGCCAGCAGCTTAGGGTCGACACTGAACACTGAAGCTTTCTTT.